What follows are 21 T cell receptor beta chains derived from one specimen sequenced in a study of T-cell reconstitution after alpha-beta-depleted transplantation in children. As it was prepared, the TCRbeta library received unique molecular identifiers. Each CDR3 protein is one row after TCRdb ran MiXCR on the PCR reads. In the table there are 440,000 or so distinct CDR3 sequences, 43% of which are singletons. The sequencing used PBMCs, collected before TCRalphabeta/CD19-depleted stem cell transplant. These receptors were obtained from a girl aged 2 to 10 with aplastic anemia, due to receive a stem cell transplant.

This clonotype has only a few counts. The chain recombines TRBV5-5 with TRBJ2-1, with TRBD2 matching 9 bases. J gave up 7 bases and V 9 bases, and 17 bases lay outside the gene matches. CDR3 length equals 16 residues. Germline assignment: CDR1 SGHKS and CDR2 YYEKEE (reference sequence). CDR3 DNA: TGTGCCATCACCCCTGGGGGCGGGAGGGAGGAAAATGAGCAGTTCTTC. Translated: CAITPGGGREENEQFF. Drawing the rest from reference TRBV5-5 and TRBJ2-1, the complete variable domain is DAGVTQSPTHLIKTRGQQVTLRCSPISGHKSVSWYQQVLGQGPQFIFQYYEKEERGRGNFPDRFSARQFPNYSSELNVNALLLGDSALYLCAITPGGGREENEQFFGPGTRLTVL.

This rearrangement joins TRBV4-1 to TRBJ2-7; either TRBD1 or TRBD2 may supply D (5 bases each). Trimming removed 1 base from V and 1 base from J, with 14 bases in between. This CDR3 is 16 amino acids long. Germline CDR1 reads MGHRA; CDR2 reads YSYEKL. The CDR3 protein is CASSQGGGPRSYEQYF. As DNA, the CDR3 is TGCGCCAGCAGCCAAGGTGGGGGACCCCGATCCTACGAGCAGTACTTC.

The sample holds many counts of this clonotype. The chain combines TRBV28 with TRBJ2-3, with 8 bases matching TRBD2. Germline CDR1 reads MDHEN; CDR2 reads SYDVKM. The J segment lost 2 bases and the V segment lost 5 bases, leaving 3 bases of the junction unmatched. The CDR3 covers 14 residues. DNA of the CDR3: TGTGCCAGCAGTACACTAGCGGTCACAGATACGCAGTATTTT. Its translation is CASSTLAVTDTQYF.

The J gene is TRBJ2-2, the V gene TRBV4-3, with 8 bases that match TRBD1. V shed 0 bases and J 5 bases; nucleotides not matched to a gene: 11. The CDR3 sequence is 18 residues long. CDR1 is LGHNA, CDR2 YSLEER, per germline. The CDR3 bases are TGCGCCAGCAGCCAAGATATTGTAGACAGGGGTAGAACCGGGGAGCTGTTTTTT. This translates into CASSQDIVDRGRTGELFF.

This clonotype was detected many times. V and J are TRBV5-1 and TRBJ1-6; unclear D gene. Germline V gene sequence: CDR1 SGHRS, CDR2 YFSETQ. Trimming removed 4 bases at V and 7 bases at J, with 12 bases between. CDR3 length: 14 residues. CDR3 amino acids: CASSNITRNSPLHF. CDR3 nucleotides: TGCGCCAGCAGCAATATTACGCGGAATTCACCCCTCCACTTT.

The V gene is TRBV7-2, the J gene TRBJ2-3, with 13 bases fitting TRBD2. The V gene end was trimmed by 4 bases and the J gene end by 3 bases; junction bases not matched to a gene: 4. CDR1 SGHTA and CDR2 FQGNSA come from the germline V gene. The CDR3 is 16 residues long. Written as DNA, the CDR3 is TGTGCCAGCAGCTGGACTAGCGGGAGTCGGACAGATACGCAGTATTTT. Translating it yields CASSWTSGSRTDTQYF.

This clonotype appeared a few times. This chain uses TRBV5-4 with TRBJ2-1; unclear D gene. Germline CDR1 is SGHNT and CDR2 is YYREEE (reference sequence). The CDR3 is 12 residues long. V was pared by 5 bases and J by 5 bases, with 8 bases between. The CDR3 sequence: CASSDPDNEQFF. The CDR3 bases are TGTGCCAGCAGTGATCCTGACAATGAGCAGTTCTTC. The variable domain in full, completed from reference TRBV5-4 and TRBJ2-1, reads ETGVTQSPTHLIKTRGQQVTLRCSSQSGHNTVSWYQQALGQGPQFIFQYYREEENGRGNFPPRFSGLQFPNYSSELNVNALELDDSALYLCASSDPDNEQFFGPGTRLTVL.

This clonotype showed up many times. The CDR3, as DNA: TGCAGCGTTCCAGCAGCAGGCACAGATACGCAGTATTTT. It specifies CSVPAAGTDTQYF. The rearrangement links TRBV29-1 to TRBJ2-3, with D uncertain. Trimming removed 5 bases at V and 1 base at J, with 10 bases between. The germline gives CDR1 SQVTM, CDR2 ANQGSEA. CDR3 length equals 13 residues.

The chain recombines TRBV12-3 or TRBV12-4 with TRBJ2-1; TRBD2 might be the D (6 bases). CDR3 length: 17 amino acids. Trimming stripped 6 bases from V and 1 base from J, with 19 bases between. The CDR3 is CASRPWGRGASYNEQFF. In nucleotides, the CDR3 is TGTGCCAGCAGACCTTGGGGACGCGGGGCTTCCTACAATGAGCAGTTCTTC.

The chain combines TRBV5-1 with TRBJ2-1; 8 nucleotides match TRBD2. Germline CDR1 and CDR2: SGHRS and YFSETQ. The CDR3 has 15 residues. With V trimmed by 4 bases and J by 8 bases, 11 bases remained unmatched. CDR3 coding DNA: TGCGCCAGCAGCCTAGGGACTAGACCACTGGATGAGCAGTTCTTC. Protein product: CASSLGTRPLDEQFF.

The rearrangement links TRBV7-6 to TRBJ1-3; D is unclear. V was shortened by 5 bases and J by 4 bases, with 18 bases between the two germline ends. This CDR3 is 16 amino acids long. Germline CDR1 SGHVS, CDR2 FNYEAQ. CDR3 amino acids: CASSPGSSEGGNTIYF. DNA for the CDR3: TGTGCCAGCAGCCCTGGGTCTTCCGAAGGAGGAAACACCATATATTTT.

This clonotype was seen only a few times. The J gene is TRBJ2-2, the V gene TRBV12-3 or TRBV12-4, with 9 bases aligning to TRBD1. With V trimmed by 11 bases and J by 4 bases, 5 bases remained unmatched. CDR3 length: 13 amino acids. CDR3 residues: CACNRGRTGELFF. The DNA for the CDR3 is TGTGCCTGCAACAGGGGGCGCACCGGGGAGCTGTTTTTT.

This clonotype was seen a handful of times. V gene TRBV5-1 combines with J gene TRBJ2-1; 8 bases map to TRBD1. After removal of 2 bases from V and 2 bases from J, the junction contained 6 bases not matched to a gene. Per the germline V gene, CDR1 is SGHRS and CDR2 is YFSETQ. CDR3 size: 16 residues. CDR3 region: CASSLIQGEAYNEQFF. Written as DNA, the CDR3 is TGCGCCAGCAGCTTAATACAGGGGGAGGCCTACAATGAGCAGTTCTTC.

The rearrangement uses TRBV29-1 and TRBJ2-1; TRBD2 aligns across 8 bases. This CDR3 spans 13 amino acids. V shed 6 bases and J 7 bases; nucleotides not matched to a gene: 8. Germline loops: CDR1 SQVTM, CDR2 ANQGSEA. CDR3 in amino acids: CSVAGAKGNEQFF. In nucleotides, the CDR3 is TGCAGCGTAGCGGGAGCTAAGGGGAATGAGCAGTTCTTC.

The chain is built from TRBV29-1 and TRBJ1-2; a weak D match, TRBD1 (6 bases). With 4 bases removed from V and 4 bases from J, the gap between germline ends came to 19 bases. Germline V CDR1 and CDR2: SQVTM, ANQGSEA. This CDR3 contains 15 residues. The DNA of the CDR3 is TGCAGCGTTGCCCGGGGGGGGCAGGGGACCTATGGCTACACCTTC. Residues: CSVARGGQGTYGYTF.

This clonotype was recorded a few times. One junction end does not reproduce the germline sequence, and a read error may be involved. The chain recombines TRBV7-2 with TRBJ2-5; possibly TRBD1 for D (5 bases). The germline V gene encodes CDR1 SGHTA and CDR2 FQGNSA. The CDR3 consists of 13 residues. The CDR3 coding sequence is TGTGCCAGCAGTCGAGACAGACAAGAGCCCCAGTACTTC. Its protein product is CASSRDRQEPQYF.

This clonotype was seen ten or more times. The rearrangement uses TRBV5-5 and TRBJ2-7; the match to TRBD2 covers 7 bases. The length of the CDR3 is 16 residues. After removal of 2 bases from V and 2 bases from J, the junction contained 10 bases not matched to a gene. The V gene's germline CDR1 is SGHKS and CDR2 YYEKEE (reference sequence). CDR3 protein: CASSLVPAGDPYEQYF. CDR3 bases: TGTGCCAGCAGCTTAGTACCGGCGGGAGACCCCTACGAGCAGTACTTC.

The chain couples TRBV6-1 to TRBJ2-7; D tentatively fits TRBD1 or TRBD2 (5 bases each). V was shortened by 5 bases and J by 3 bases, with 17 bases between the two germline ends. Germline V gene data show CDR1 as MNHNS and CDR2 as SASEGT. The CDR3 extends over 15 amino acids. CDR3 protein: CASSTNPGRLYEQYF. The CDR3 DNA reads TGTGCCAGCAGTACCAACCCGGGACGCCTCTACGAGCAGTACTTC.

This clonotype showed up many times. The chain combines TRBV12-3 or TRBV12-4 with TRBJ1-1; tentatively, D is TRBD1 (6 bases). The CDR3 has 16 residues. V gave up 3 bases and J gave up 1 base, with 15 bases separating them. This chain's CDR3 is CASSFGGGLGNTEAFF. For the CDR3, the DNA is TGTGCCAGCAGTTTTGGTGGGGGGCTGGGGAACACTGAAGCTTTCTTT.

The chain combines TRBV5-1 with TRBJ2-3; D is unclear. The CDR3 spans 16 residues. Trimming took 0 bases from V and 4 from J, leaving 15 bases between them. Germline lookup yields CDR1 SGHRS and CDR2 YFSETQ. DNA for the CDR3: TGCGCCAGCAGCTTGGAGGGCTCTTACGGCGCAGATACGCAGTATTTT. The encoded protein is CASSLEGSYGADTQYF.

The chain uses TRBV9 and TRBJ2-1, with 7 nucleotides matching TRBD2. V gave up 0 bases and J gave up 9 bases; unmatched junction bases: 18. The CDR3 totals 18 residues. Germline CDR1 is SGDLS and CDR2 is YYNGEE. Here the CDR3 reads CASSVGGVAGSGQIEQFF. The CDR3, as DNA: TGTGCCAGCAGCGTAGGAGGGGTAGCGGGCAGCGGCCAGATTGAGCAGTTCTTC. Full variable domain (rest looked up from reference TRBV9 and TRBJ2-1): DSGVTQTPKHLITATGQRVTLRCSPRSGDLSVYWYQQSLDQGLQFLIQYYNGEERAKGNILERFSAQQFPDLHSELNLSSLELGDSALYFCASSVGGVAGSGQIEQFFGPGTRLTVL.